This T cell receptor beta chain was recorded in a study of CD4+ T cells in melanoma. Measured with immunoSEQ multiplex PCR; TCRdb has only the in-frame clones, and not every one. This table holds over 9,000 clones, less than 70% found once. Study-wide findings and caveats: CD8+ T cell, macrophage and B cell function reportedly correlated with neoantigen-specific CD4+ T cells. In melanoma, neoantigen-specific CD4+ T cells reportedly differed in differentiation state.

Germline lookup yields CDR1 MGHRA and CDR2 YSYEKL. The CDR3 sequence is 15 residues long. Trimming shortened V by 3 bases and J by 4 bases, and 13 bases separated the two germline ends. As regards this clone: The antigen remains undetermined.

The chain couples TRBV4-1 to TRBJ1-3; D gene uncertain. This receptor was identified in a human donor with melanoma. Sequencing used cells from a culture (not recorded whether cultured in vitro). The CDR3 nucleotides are TGCGCCAGCAGCCACGGTAGGGCGGGAGGAAACACCATATATTTT. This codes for CASSHGRAGGNTIYF.